The clone carrying this TCR beta chain showed up many times. Antigen specificity is unknown. This specimen belongs to a study of read filtering for tumor transcriptome and immune sequencing. Turning to the study itself: Among patients, roughly 17 were male and more than 13 female, aged roughly 45 to 80 (mean around 61). Roughly 8 patients were R-ISS I, about 16 were R-ISS II, six or seven were R-ISS III. Whole-study findings and limits: Compared with RNA-seq, IR-seq gave much higher clonotype depth and reliability. Dropping single-read clonotypes raised IR-seq and RNA-seq shared-clonotype correlation.

From about 400 ng of RNA, a library with molecular barcoded alpha/delta and beta/gamma adaptors was made. Via MiXCR, TCRdb re-called the reads, giving one row per CDR3 protein. The sample shows about 27,000 distinct CDR3 sequences, under 15% of them seen only once. Germline-derived CDR1 and CDR2 are MGHRA and YSYEKL. This CDR3 contains 16 residues. Trimming shortened V by 0 bases and J by 8 bases, and 19 bases separated the two germline ends. The source material was a population of CD138-negative cells sorted from bone marrow. The source of this sequence is a donor over 35 with multiple myeloma. The rearrangement uses TRBV4-1 and TRBJ1-1; TRBD1 is a possible D gene (5 bases). The CDR3 coding sequence is TGCGCCAGCAGCCAAGATTTCGGTTCCAGGGCCCACGAAGCTTTCTTT. Amino acid sequence: CASSQDFGSRAHEAFF.